This T cell receptor (beta chain) was obtained from a study of blood T cell repertoires in COVID-19. Study summary: Sites in the United States, Italy and Spain provided acute and convalescent COVID-19 samples. Sources were T cells, B-cell-depleted T cells, or PBMCs; the material itself was cDNA or gDNA.

V was cut by 1 base and J by 4 bases, with 16 bases left in between. The CDR3 loop spans 16 amino acids. Germline V gene data show CDR1 as SEHNR and CDR2 as FQNEAQ (reference sequence). Across about two dozen US areas, participants ranged in age from about 18 to 90 years. Membership in each cohort depended on participant-reported clinical history. The data were produced by immunoSEQ multiplex PCR, yet TCRdb's version contains in-frame clones alone and is incomplete. The sample carries about 410,000 clones, 90% recorded once. The TCR originated in a man between 18 and 29 years old who had recovered from COVID-19. The material sequenced was PBMCs or T cells enriched from blood (not recorded which). V is TRBV7-9 and J is TRBJ2-5; TRBD2 might be the D (5 bases). The CDR3 loop reads CASSLVAGRRRETQYF. In nucleotides, the CDR3 is TGTGCCAGCAGCTTAGTAGCCGGGCGGAGGAGAGAGACCCAGTACTTC.